This TCR beta chain was sequenced in a study of blood T cell repertoires in COVID-19. Looking at the study overall: PBMCs, B-cell-depleted T cells, or T cells provided the cDNA or gDNA that made up the material.

Here immunoSEQ multiplex PCR was the method, and the copy in TCRdb shows in-frame clones only, minus some. The sample includes some 190,000 clones, approximately 89% of them seen just once. Per germline, CDR1 MNHEY and CDR2 SVGEGT. The V end was cut by 4 bases, the J end by 3 bases, with 13 bases between. The CDR3 has 15 residues. This chain connects TRBV6-2 or TRBV6-3 to TRBJ2-4; TRBD1 might be the D (6 bases). Sequencing used peripheral blood. The TCR was taken from a woman between 55 and 75 years old with acute or convalescent COVID-19. The CDR3 bases are TGTGCCAGCAGTTCTAAGGCCAGGGGCAAAAACATTCAGTACTTC. Its translation: CASSSKARGKNIQYF.